This TCR beta chain appears in the sequencing data of a study of radiation and T cells in renal cell carcinoma. Overall study findings and caveats: Without pretreatment biopsies, baseline tumor clonotype presence was undetermined. Top tumor clonotypes rose in blood 2 weeks post-radiation, then contracted.

The CDR3 has 20 residues. Germline V gene lookup returns CDR1 MGHRA and CDR2 YSYEKL. V was shortened by 5 bases and J by 1 base, with 27 bases between the two germline ends. Sequenced by immunoSEQ multiplex PCR; TCRdb stores in-frame clones only, minus some. The table shows about 140,000 clones, with less than 90% occurring only once. As for this clone: Its matching antigen is unknown.

Time point in this sample: baseline pretreatment blood. Treatment of the sample: 15 Gy SBRT to primary tumor, nephrectomy 4 weeks later. Specimen: blood, collected from a patient whose treatment included radiotherapy and nephrectomy. This receptor was taken from a woman aged 45-59 years with renal cell carcinoma. V and J are TRBV4-1 and TRBJ1-5; TRBD1 might be the D (6 bases). The CDR3 DNA follows: TGCGCCAGCAGCATCAAAAGGAACCGGCGCGGGGGCGTGAGCAATCAGCCCCAGCATTTT. Protein product: CASSIKRNRRGGVSNQPQHF.